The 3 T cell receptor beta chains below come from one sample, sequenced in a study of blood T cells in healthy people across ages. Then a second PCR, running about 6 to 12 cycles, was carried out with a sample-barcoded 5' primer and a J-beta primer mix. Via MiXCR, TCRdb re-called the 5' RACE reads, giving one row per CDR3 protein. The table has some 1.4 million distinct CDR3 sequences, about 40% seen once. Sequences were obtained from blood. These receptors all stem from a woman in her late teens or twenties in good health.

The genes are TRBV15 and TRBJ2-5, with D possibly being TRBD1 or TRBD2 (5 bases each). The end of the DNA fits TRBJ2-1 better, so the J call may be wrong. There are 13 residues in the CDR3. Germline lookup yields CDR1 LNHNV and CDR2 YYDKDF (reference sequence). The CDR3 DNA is TGTGCCACCAGAACGGGATTGGGGGAGACCCAGTTCTTC. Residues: CATRTGLGETQFF.

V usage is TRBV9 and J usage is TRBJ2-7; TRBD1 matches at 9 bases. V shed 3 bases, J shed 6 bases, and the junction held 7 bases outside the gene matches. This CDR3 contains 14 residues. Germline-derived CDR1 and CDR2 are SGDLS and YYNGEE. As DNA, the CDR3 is TGTGCCAGCAGCGGTCCCGGGACAGGGACCGAGCAGTACTTC. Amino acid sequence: CASSGPGTGTEQYF. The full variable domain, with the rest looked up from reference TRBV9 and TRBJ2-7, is DSGVTQTPKHLITATGQRVTLRCSPRSGDLSVYWYQQSLDQGLQFLIQYYNGEERAKGNILERFSAQQFPDLHSELNLSSLELGDSALYFCASSGPGTGTEQYFGPGTRLTVT.

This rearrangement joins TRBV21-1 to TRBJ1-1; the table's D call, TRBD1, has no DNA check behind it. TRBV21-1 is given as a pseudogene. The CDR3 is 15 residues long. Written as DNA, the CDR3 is TGTGCCAGCAGCAAAAACCGGGACAGGGAAGATGAAGCTTTCTTT. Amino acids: CASSKNRDREDEAFF.